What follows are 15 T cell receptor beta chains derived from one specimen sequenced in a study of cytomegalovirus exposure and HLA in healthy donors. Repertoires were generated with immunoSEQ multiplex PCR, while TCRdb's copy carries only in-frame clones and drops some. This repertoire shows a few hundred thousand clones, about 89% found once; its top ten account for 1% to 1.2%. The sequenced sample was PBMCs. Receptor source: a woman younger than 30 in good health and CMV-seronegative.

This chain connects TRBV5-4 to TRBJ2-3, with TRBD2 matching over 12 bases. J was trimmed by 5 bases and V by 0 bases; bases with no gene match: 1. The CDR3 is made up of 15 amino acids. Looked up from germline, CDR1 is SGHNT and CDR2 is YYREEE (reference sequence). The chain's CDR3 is CASSLATSGRDTQYF. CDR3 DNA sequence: TGTGCCAGCAGCTTGGCGACTAGCGGGAGAGATACGCAGTATTTT.

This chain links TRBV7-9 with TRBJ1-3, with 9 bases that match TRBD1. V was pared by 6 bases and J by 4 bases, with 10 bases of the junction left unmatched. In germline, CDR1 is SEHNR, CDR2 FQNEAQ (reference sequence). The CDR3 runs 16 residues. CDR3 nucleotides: TGTGCCAGCAGTCGACCCACAGGGGGCGCCGGAAACACCATATATTTT. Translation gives CASSRPTGGAGNTIYF.

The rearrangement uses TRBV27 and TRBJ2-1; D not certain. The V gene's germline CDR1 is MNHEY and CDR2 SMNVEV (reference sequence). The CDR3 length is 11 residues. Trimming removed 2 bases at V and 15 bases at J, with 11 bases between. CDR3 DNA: TGTGCCAGCAGTTTAGCTGAACCGAGGTTCTTC. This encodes CASSLAEPRFF.

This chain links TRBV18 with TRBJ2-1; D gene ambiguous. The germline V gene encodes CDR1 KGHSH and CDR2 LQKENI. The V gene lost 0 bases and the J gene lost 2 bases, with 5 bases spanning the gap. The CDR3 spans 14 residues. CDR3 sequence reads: CASSPPDTYNEQFF. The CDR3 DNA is TGTGCCAGCTCACCACCTGACACCTACAATGAGCAGTTCTTC. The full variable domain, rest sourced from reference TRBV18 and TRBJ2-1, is NAGVMQNPRHLVRRRGQEARLRCSPMKGHSHVYWYRQLPEEGLKFMVYLQKENIIDESGMPKERFSAEFPKEGPSILRIQQVVRGDSAAYFCASSPPDTYNEQFFGPGTRLTVL.

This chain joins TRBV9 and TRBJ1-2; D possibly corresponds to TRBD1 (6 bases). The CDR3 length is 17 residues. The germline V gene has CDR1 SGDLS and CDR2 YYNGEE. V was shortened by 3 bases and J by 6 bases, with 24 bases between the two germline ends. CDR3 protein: CASSARQVPPIRHGYTF. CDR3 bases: TGTGCCAGCAGCGCCCGACAGGTGCCCCCAATTCGTCATGGCTACACCTTC.

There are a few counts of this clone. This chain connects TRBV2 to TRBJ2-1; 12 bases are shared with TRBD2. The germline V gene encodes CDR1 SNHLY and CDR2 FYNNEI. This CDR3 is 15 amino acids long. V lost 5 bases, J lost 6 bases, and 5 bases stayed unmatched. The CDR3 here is CASSLAGGPINEQFF. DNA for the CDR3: TGTGCCAGCAGTCTAGCGGGAGGGCCTATCAATGAGCAGTTCTTC.

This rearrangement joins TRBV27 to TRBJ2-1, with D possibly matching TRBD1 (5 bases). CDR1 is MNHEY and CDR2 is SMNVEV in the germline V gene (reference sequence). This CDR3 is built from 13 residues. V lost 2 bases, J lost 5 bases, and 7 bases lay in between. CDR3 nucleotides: TGTGCCAGCAGTTTACAGGGTCACAATGAGCAGTTCTTC. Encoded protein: CASSLQGHNEQFF.

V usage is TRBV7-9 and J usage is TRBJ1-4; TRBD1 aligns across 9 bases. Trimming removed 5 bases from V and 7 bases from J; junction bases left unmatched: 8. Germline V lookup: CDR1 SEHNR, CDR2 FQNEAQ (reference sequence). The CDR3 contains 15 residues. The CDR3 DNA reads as TGTGCCAGCAGCACATCCGGGACAGGGACTGAAAAACTGTTTTTT. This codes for CASSTSGTGTEKLFF. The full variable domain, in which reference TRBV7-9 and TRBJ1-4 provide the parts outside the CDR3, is DTGVSQNPRHKITKRGQNVTFRCDPISEHNRLYWYRQTLGQGPEFLTYFQNEAQLEKSRLLSDRFSAERPKGSFSTLEIQRTEQGDSAMYLCASSTSGTGTEKLFFGSGTQLSVL.

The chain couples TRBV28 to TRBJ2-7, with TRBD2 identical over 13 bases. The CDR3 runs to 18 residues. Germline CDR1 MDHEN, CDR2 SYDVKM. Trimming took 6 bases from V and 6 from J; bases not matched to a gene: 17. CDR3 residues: CASSTLAGGFGTRGEQYF. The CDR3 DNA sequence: TGTGCCAGCAGCACACTAGCGGGAGGGTTCGGCACCCGCGGCGAGCAGTACTTC.

The CDR3 region is CASSDPTRPYYEQYF. CDR3 DNA: TGTGCCAGCAGCGACCCAACCAGGCCCTATTACGAGCAGTACTTC. The gene calls are TRBV11-2 and TRBJ2-7; D gene ambiguous. CDR1 and CDR2 (germline): SGHAT, FQNNGV. This CDR3 spans 15 amino acids. V was pared by 5 bases and J by 4 bases, with 18 bases between.

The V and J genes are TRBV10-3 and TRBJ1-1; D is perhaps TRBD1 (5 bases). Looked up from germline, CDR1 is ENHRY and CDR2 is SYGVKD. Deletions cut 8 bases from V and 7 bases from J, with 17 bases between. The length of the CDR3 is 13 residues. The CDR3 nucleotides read TGTGCCATCCAGGGCCGGAGGGCTGATGAAGCTTTCTTT. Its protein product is CAIQGRRADEAFF.

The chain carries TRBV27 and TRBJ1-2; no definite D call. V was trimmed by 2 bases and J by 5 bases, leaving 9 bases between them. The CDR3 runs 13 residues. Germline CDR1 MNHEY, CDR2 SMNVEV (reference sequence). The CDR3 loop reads CASSLAGRYGYTF. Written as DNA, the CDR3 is TGTGCCAGCAGTTTAGCAGGCCGATATGGCTACACCTTC.

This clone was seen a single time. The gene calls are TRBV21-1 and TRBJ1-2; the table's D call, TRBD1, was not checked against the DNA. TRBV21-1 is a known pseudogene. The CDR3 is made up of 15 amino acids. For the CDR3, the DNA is TGTGCCAGCAGCCCCCGGACAGGGGGCTTGGGTGGCTACACCTTC. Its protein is CASSPRTGGLGGYTF.

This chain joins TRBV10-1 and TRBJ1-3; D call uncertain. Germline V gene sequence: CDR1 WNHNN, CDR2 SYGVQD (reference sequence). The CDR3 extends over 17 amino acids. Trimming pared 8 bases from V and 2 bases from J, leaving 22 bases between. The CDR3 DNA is TGCGCCAGCGGCCTTACTGGGCAGAAAAAAACTGGAAACACCATATATTTT. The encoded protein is CASGLTGQKKTGNTIYF.

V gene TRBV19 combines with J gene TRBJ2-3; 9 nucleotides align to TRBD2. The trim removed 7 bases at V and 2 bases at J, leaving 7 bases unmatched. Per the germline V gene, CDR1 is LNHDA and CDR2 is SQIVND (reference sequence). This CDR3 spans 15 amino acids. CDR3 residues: CASTTSGMDTDTQYF. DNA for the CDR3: TGTGCCAGTACGACTAGCGGAATGGACACAGATACGCAGTATTTT.